This T cell receptor beta chain comes out of a study of CD8+CD57+ T cells in acquired aplastic anemia. Across the whole study: Mean DNA quantity obtained from sorted CD4+ and CD8+ cells was 3.2 ug. Study results and limitations: Patients and controls turned out to have roughly 29 CD8+ CDR3 sequences in common. CD8+ Simpson's diversity did not differ significantly between patients and controls.

The CDR3 is 13 residues long. Germline V gene sequence: CDR1 SGHTA, CDR2 FQGNSA. About this clonotype: Its antigen is unknown. One junction end does not reproduce the germline sequence, and a read error may be involved.

Profiling that covered TCR beta VDJ and CDR3 relied on genomic DNA as its template. TCRdb analysed the reads with MiXCR anew, one entry per CDR3 protein. The sample contains around 250,000 distinct CDR3 sequences, 82% of which appear only once. All sequencing subjects had displayed CD8+CD57+ cell expansion on flow cytometry. The study sampled blood from patients who had received no therapy. This clonotype was sampled from a human donor with aplastic anemia. This rearrangement joins TRBV7-2 to TRBJ2-3; D ambiguous. Sequenced sample: sorted CD4+, CD8+, or CD8+CD57+ T cells (not recorded which) from PBMCs. The CDR3 sequence is CASSLAGGPGPQF. As DNA, the CDR3 is TGTGCCAGCAGCTTAGCGGGCGGACCCGGTCCGCAGTTT.